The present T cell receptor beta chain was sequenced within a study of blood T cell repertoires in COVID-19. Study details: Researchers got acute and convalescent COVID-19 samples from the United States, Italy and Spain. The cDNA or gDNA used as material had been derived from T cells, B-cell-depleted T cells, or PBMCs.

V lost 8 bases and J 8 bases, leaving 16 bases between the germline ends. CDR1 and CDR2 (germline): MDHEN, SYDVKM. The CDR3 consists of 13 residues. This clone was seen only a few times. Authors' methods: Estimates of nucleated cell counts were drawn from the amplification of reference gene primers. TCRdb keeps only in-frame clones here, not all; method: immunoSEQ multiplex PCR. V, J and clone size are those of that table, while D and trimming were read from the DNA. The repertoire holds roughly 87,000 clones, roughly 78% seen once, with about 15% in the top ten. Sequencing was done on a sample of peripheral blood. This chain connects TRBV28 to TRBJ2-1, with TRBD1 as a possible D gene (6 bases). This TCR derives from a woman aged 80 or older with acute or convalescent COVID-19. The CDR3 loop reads CASRDNLRDEQFF. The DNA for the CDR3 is TGTGCCAGCCGGGACAATCTAAGGGATGAGCAGTTCTTC.